Here is one T cell receptor (beta chain) with its context. This record comes from a study of blood T cell repertoires in COVID-19. At the level of the study: The samples span acute and convalescent COVID-19 from the United States, Italy and Spain.

As handled by the study authors: Amplification from reference gene primers served as the basis for estimated nucleated cell counts. The repertoire was sequenced with immunoSEQ multiplex PCR; TCRdb's copy has only in-frame clones and lacks some. V and J calls and clone size are copied from that table; D and trimming were computed from the DNA. Here the sample spans 110,000 to 150,000 clones, around four fifths being singletons. CDR3 length equals 16 residues. V was cut by 0 bases and J by 4 bases, with 13 bases left in between. Germline V gene lookup returns CDR1 LNHNV and CDR2 YYDKDF (reference sequence).

Sequencing was performed on peripheral blood. V is TRBV15 and J is TRBJ1-3; TRBD1 might be the D (6 bases). The sequence derives from a human donor in a cohort sampled during active COVID-19. CDR3 in amino acids: CATSRDLAGAGNTIYF. CDR3 sequence (DNA): TGTGCCACCAGCAGAGATTTAGCAGGGGCGGGAAACACCATATATTTT.